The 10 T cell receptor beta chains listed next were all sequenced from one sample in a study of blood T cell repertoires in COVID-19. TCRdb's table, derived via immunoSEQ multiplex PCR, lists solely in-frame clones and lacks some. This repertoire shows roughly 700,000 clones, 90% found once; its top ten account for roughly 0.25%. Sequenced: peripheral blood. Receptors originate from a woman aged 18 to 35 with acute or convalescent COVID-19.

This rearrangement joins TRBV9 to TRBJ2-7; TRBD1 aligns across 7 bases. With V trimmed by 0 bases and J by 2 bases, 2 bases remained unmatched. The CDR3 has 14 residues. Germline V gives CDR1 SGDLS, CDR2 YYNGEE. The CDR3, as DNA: TGTGCCAGCAGCGTAGAGCAGGGGGCCTACGAGCAGTACTTC. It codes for CASSVEQGAYEQYF.

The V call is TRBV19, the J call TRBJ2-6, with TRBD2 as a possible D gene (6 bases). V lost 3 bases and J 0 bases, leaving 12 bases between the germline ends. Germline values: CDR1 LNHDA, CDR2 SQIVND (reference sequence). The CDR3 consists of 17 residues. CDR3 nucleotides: TGTGCCAGTAGTATTAGACAGACTAGCTCTGGGGCCAACGTCCTGACTTTC. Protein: CASSIRQTSSGANVLTF.

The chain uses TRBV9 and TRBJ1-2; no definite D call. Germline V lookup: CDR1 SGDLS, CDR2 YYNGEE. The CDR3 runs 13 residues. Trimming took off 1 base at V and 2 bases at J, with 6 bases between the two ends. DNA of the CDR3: TGTGCCAGCAGCGTATTCGAGAACTATGGCTACACCTTC. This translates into CASSVFENYGYTF.

DNA of the CDR3: TGCGCCAGCAGCCCGGGACAGGGGGCCGAGACCCAGTACTTC. This codes for CASSPGQGAETQYF. This chain links TRBV4-1 with TRBJ2-5; 12 nucleotides line up with TRBD1. Looked up from germline, CDR1 is MGHRA and CDR2 is YSYEKL. The CDR3 has 14 residues. The trim removed 4 bases at V and 5 bases at J, leaving 2 bases unmatched.

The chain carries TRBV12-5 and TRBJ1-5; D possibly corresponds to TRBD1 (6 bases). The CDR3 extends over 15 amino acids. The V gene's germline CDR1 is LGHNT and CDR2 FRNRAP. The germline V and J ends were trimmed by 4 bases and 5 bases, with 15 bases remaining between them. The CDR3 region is CASGSPLAGDQPQHF. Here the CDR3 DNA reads TGTGCTAGTGGTTCACCCTTAGCAGGGGATCAGCCCCAGCATTTT.

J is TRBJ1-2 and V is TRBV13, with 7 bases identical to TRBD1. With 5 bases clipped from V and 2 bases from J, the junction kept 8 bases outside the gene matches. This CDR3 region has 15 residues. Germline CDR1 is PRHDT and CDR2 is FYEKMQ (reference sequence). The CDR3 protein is CASSQLDRVNYGYTF. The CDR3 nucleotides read TGTGCCAGCAGCCAACTCGACAGGGTGAACTATGGCTACACCTTC.

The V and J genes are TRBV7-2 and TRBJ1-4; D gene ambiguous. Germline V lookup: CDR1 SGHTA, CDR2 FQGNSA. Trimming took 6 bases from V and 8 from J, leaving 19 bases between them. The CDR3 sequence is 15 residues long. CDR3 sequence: CASSLRPGEREKLFF. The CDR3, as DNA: TGTGCCAGCAGTTTGCGACCCGGGGAACGGGAAAAACTGTTTTTT. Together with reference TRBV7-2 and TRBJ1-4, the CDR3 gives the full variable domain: GAGVSQSPSNKVTEKGKDVELRCDPISGHTALYWYRQSLGQGLEFLIYFQGNSAPDKSGLPSDRFSAERTGGSVSTLTIQRTQQEDSAVYLCASSLRPGEREKLFFGSGTQLSVL.

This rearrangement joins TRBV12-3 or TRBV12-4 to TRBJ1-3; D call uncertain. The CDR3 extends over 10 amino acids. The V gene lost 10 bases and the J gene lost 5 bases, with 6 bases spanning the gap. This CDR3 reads CATRRNTIYF. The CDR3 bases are TGTGCCACGCGCAGAAACACCATATATTTT.

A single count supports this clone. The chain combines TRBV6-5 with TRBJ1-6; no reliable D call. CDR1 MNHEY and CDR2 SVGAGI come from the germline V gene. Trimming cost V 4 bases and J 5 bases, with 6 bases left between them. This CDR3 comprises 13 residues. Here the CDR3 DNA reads TGTGCCAGCAGTTTCCTAAATAATTCACCCCTCCACTTT. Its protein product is CASSFLNNSPLHF.

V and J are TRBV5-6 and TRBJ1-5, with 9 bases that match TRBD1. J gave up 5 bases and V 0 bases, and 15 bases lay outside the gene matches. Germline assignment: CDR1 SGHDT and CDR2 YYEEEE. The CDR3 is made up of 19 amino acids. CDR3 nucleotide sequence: TGTGCCAGCAGCTTGGCCAAGTTTGCGGGACAGGGATCTTATCAGCCCCAGCATTTT. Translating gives CASSLAKFAGQGSYQPQHF.